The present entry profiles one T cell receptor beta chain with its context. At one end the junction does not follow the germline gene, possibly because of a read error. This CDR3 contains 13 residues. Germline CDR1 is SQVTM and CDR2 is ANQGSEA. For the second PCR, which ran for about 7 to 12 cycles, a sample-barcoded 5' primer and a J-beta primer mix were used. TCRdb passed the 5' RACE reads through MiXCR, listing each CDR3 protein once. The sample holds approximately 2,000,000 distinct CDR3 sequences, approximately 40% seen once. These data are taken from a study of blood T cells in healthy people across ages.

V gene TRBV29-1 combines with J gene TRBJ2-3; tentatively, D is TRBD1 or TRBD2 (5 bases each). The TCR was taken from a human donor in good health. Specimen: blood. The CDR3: CSVEDLGVDTQYF. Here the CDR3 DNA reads TGCAGCGTGGAAGATCTGGGGGTAGATACGCAGTATTTT.